Following are 12 T cell receptor beta chains from one sample sequenced in a study of blood T cell repertoires in COVID-19. Sequenced by immunoSEQ multiplex PCR; TCRdb stores in-frame clones only, minus some. The table includes 200,000 to 250,000 clones, 87% detected once. The specimen was peripheral blood. The receptors originated from a man between 18 and 35 years old with active or convalescent COVID-19.

In DNA form, the CDR3 reads TGTGCCAGCACCGGCGGCGACCTCGGGGAAAAACTGTTTTTT. Translated, it gives CASTGGDLGEKLFF. The chain employs TRBV9 and TRBJ1-4; D call uncertain. This CDR3 is built from 14 residues. Trimming left V 6 bases short and J 8 bases short, with 17 bases between. Germline loops: CDR1 SGDLS, CDR2 YYNGEE.

The chain combines TRBV10-1 with TRBJ2-1; maybe TRBD1 (6 bases). The V end lost 7 bases, the J end lost 8 bases, and 15 bases lay between the germline ends. CDR3 length: 13 amino acids. The germline gives CDR1 WNHNN, CDR2 SYGVQD (reference sequence). The CDR3 sequence is CASTSGTLDEQFF. CDR3 bases: TGCGCCAGCACCTCCGGGACACTGGATGAGCAGTTCTTC.

The chain recombines TRBV7-9 with TRBJ2-7; D may be TRBD1 (6 bases). V lost 5 bases and J 2 bases, leaving 13 bases between the germline ends. Germline CDR1 reads SEHNR; CDR2 reads FQNEAQ (reference sequence). The CDR3 consists of 14 residues. CDR3 region: CASSEKDRAYEQYF. In DNA form, the CDR3 reads TGTGCCAGCAGCGAAAAGGACAGAGCCTACGAGCAGTACTTC.

This chain connects TRBV7-2 to TRBJ2-2; TRBD2 aligns across 7 bases. The V gene's germline CDR1 is SGHTA and CDR2 FQGNSA. The J segment lost 0 bases and the V segment lost 10 bases, leaving 5 bases of the junction unmatched. The CDR3 is made up of 14 amino acids. CDR3 DNA sequence: TGTGCCATCTCGGCGGGGGCGAACACCGGGGAGCTGTTTTTT. It translates to CAISAGANTGELFF.

V and J are TRBV15 and TRBJ1-3, with D tentatively TRBD1 (6 bases). The CDR3 is 14 amino acids. Germline CDR1 and CDR2: LNHNV and YYDKDF (reference sequence). With 5 bases removed from V and 3 bases from J, the gap between germline ends came to 11 bases. CDR3 DNA: TGTGCCACCAGCGGGCCAGGGGATGGAAACACCATATATTTT. Its translation: CATSGPGDGNTIYF.

The rearrangement links TRBV7-2 to TRBJ1-1; perhaps TRBD1 as D (5 bases). The CDR3 contains 13 residues. Germline CDR1 and CDR2: SGHTA and FQGNSA. Trimming pared 2 bases from V and 9 bases from J, leaving 13 bases between. CDR3 sequence: CASSLRGQTQAFF. The CDR3 DNA sequence: TGTGCCAGCAGCTTAAGGGGCCAGACCCAAGCTTTCTTT.

This clone is a singleton in its sample. The chain couples TRBV7-2 to TRBJ2-3, with D perhaps matching TRBD1 (5 bases). This CDR3 is 13 amino acids long. V was pared by 6 bases and J by 5 bases, with 12 bases between. Germline values: CDR1 SGHTA, CDR2 FQGNSA. CDR3 bases: TGTGCCAGCAGTTTGGGGCCCCTAGATACGCAGTATTTT. This encodes CASSLGPLDTQYF.

This clone is a singleton in its sample. This chain joins TRBV3-1 (or the pseudogene TRBV3-2) and TRBJ2-1, with TRBD2 matching over 8 bases. The CDR3 is 18 residues long. V was clipped by 0 bases and J by 2 bases; unmatched bases: 9. CDR1 LGHDT and CDR2 YNNKEL come from the germline V gene (reference sequence). The CDR3 loop reads CASSQEGGTGGTYNEQFF. CDR3 bases: TGTGCCAGCAGCCAAGAAGGAGGAACGGGAGGGACCTACAATGAGCAGTTCTTC.

This clone was observed once. The CDR3 nucleotides are TGTGCCAGCAGCGTGGGACAGGGGTTCGATGGCTACACCTTC. Translated, it gives CASSVGQGFDGYTF. This chain connects TRBV9 to TRBJ1-2; 10 positions match TRBD1. J gave up 6 bases and V 2 bases, and 4 bases lay outside the gene matches. The CDR3 totals 14 residues. Germline V gene data show CDR1 as SGDLS and CDR2 as YYNGEE. Supplemented by reference TRBV9 and TRBJ1-2, the full variable domain reads DSGVTQTPKHLITATGQRVTLRCSPRSGDLSVYWYQQSLDQGLQFLIQYYNGEERAKGNILERFSAQQFPDLHSELNLSSLELGDSALYFCASSVGQGFDGYTFGSGTRLTVV.

The chain uses TRBV4-1 and TRBJ1-1; D is perhaps TRBD1 (6 bases). The CDR3 has 15 residues. Trimming took 0 bases from V and 7 from J, leaving 15 bases between them. Germline CDR1 is MGHRA and CDR2 is YSYEKL. The CDR3 DNA reads TGCGCCAGCAGCCAAGAACGGGGGGGGGCAGGTGAAGCTTTCTTT. This translates into CASSQERGGAGEAFF.

This sequence joins TRBV19 and TRBJ2-4, with TRBD1 matching over 9 bases. Germline V lookup: CDR1 LNHDA, CDR2 SQIVND (reference sequence). Trimming took 9 bases from V and 8 from J; bases not matched to a gene: 8. The CDR3 length is 13 residues. CDR3 DNA: TGTGCCAGCCGGACAGGGGAAGAGGACATTCAGTACTTC. Translation: CASRTGEEDIQYF.

The chain uses TRBV15 and TRBJ1-1, with D uncertain. With 3 bases removed from V and 1 base from J, the gap between germline ends came to 15 bases. This CDR3 contains 16 residues. Germline values: CDR1 LNHNV, CDR2 YYDKDF (reference sequence). The CDR3 region is CATSSERGGQNTEAFF. CDR3 sequence (DNA): TGTGCCACCAGCAGCGAGAGAGGAGGGCAGAACACTGAAGCTTTCTTT. Variable domain in full (rest from reference TRBV15 and TRBJ1-1): DAMVIQNPRYQVTQFGKPVTLSCSQTLNHNVMYWYQQKSSQAPKLLFHYYDKDFNNEADTPDNFQSRRPNTSFCFLDIRSPGLGDTAMYLCATSSERGGQNTEAFFGQGTRLTVV.